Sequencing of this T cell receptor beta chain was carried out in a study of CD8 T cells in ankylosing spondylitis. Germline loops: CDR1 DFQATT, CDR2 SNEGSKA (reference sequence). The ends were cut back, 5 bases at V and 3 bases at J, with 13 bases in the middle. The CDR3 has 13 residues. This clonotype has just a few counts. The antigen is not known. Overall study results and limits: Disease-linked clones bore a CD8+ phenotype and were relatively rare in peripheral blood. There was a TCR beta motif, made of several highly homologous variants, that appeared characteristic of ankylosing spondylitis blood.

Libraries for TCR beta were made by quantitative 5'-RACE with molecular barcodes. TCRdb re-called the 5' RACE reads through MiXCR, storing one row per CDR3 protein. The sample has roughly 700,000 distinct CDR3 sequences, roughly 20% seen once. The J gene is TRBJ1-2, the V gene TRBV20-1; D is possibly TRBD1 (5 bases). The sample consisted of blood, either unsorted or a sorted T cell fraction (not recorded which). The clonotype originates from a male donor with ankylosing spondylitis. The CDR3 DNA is TGCAGTGCTCACGTCCTGGGGGACTATGGCTACACCTTC. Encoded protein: CSAHVLGDYGYTF.